This TCR beta chain was identified during a study of neurological immune-mediated disorders. Study observations and caveats: Among expanded clones, no CDR3 amino acid sequences were shared across subjects, a pattern suggesting private repertoires in all groups. The study found the most TCR clonal expansion in HTLV-1-associated myelopathy and the least in multiple sclerosis, below healthy controls.

TCRdb redid the calling of the 5' RACE reads with MiXCR, one entry per CDR3 protein. The table includes under 90,000 distinct CDR3 sequences, around 9.9% detected once. J was trimmed by 6 bases and V by 1 base; bases with no gene match: 1. In germline, CDR1 is DFQATT, CDR2 SNEGSKA (reference sequence). This CDR3 contains 15 residues. This clonotype was counted ten times or more. Its antigen is still unknown. V gene TRBV20-1 combines with J gene TRBJ2-2, with 14 bases lining up with TRBD2. Sample: PBMCs. The TCR originated in a man aged 45-60 years in good health. The CDR3 region has the DNA TGCAGTGCTAGAGGACTAGCGGGAGGGCCCGGGGAGCTGTTTTTT. It translates to CSARGLAGGPGELFF.